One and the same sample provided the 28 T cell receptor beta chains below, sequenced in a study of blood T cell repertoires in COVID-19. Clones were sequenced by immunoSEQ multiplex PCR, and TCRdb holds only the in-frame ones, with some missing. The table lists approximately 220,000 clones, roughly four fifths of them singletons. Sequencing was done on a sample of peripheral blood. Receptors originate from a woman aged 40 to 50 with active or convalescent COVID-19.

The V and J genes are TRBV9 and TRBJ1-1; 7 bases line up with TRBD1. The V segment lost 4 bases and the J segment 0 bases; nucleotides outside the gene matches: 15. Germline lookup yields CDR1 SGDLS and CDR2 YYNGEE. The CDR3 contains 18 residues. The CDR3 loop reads CASSQVRGNRGLNTEAFF. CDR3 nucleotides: TGTGCCAGCAGCCAAGTTAGGGGAAACAGGGGACTGAACACTGAAGCTTTCTTT.

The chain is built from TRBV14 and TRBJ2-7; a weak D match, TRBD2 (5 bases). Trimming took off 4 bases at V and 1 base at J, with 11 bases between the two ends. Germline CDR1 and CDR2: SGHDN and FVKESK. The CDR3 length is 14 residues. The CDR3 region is CASSPTGGSYEQYF. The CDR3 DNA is TGTGCCAGCAGCCCGACCGGAGGATCCTACGAGCAGTACTTC. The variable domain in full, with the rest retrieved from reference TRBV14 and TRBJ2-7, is EAGVTQFPSHSVIEKGQTVTLRCDPISGHDNLYWYRRVMGKEIKFLLHFVKESKQDESGMPNNRFLAERTGGTYSTLKVQPAELEDSGVYFCASSPTGGSYEQYFGPGTRLTVT.

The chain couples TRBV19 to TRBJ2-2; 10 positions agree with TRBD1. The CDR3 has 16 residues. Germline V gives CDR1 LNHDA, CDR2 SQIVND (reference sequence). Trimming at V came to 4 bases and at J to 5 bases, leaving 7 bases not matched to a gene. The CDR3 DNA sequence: TGTGCCAGTAGTACCCAAGACAGGGGGCGTACCGGGGAGCTGTTTTTT. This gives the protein CASSTQDRGRTGELFF.

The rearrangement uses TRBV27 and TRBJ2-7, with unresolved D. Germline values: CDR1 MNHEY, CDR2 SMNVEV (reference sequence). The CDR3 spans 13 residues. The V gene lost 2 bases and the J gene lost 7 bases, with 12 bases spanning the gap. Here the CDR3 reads CASSLEGAGEQYF. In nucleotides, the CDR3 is TGTGCCAGCAGTTTAGAAGGCGCCGGGGAGCAGTACTTC.

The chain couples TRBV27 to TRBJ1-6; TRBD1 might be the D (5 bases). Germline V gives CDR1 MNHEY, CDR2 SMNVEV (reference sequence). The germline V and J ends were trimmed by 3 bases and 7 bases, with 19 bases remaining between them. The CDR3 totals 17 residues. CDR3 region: CASSFHLQGKGNSPLHF. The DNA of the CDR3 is TGTGCCAGCAGTTTTCATCTCCAGGGCAAAGGCAATTCACCCCTCCACTTT.

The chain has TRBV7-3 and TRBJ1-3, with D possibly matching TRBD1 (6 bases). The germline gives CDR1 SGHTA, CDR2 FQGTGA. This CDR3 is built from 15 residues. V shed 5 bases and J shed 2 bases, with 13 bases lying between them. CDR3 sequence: CASSEPGAPGNTIYF. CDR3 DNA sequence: TGTGCCAGCAGCGAGCCAGGGGCCCCTGGAAACACCATATATTTT.

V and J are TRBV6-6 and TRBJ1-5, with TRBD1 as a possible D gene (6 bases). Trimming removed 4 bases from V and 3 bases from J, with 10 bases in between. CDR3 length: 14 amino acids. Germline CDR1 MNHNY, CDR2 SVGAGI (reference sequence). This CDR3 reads CASSWGQNNQPQHF. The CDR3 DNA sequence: TGTGCCAGCAGTTGGGGACAAAACAATCAGCCCCAGCATTTT.

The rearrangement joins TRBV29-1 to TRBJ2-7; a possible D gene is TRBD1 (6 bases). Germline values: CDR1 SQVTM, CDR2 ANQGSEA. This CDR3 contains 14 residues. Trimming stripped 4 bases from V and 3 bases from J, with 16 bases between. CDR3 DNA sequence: TGCAGCGTTGTAGGCCTCCGGACAGTCTACGAGCAGTACTTC. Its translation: CSVVGLRTVYEQYF.

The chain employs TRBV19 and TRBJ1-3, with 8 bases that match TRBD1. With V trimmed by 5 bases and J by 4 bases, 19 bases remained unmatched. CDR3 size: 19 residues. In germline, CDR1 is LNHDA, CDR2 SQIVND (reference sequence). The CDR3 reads CASSSVRASTGAGGNTIYF. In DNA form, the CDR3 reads TGTGCCAGTAGTTCAGTTCGGGCCTCGACAGGGGCGGGAGGAAACACCATATATTTT.

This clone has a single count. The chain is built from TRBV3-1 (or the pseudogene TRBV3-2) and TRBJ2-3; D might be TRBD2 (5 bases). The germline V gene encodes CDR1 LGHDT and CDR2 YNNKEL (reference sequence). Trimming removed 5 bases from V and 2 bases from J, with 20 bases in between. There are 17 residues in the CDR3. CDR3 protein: CASSLQWVGSHTDTQYF. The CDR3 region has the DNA TGTGCCAGCAGCTTACAGTGGGTGGGGAGCCACACAGATACGCAGTATTTT.

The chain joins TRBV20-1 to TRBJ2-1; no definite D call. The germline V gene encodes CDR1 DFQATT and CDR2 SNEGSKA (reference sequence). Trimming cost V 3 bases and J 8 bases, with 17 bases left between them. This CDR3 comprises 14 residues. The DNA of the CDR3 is TGCAGTGCTAGTCATCTCCGTACTTCGGATGAGCAGTTCTTC. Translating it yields CSASHLRTSDEQFF.

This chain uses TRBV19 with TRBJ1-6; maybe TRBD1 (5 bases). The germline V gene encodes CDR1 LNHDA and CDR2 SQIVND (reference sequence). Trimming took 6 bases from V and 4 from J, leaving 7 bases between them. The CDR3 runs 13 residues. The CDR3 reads CASRTEYNSPLHF. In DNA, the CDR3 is TGTGCCAGTAGGACAGAGTATAATTCACCCCTCCACTTT.

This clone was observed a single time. CDR3 in DNA: TGTGCCAGCAGCAGGACAGGGGCTGGAAACACCATATATTTT. Its translation: CASSRTGAGNTIYF. The rearrangement links TRBV6-5 to TRBJ1-3; 9 bases match TRBD1. CDR1 is MNHEY and CDR2 is SVGAGI in the germline V gene. V dropped 6 bases and J dropped 2; count of bases not matched to a gene: 2. This CDR3 has 14 amino acids.

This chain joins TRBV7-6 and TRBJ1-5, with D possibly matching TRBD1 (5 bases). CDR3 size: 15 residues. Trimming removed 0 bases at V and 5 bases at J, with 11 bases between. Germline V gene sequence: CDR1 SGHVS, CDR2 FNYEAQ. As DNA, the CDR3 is TGTGCCAGCAGCTTAGCCCCAGGGTTGGATCAGCCCCAGCATTTT. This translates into CASSLAPGLDQPQHF.

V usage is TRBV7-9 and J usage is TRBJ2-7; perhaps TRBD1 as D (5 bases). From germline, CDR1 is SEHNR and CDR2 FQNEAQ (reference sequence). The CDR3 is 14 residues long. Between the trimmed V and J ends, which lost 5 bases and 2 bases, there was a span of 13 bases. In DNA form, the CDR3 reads TGTGCCAGCAGCCTCGCGGCAGGGCCCTACGAGCAGTACTTC. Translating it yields CASSLAAGPYEQYF.

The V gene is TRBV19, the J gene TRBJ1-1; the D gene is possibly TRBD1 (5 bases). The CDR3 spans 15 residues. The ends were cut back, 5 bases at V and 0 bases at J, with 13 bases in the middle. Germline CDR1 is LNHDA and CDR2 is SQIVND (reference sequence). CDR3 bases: TGTGCCAGTAGTCTTACGACAGAAATGAACACTGAAGCTTTCTTT. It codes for CASSLTTEMNTEAFF. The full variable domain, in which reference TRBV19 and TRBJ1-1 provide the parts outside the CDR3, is DGGITQSPKYLFRKEGQNVTLSCEQNLNHDAMYWYRQDPGQGLRLIYYSQIVNDFQKGDIAEGYSVSREKKESFPLTVTSAQKNPTAFYLCASSLTTEMNTEAFFGQGTRLTVV.

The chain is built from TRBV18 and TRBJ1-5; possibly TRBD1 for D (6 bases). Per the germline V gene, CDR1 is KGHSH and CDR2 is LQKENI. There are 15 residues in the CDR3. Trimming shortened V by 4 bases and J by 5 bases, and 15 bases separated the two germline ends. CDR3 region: CASSQPGQTYQPQHF. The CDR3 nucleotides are TGTGCCAGCTCACAGCCGGGACAAACTTATCAGCCCCAGCATTTT.

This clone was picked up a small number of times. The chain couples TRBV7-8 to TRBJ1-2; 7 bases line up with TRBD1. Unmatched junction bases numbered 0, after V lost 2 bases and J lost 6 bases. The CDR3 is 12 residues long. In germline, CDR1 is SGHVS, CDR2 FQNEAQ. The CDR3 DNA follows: TGTGCCAGCAGCTTACAGGGGGATGGCTACACCTTC. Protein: CASSLQGDGYTF.

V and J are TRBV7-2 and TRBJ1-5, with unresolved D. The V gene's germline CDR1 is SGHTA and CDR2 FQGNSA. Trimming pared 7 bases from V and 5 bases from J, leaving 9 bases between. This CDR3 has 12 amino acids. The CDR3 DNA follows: TGTGCCAGCACCCCAGGTGATCAGCCCCAGCATTTT. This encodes CASTPGDQPQHF.

CDR3 protein: CASSPGTGGGDTEAFF. In DNA, the CDR3 is TGTGCCAGCTCACCCGGGACAGGCGGCGGGGACACTGAAGCTTTCTTT. The rearrangement uses TRBV18 and TRBJ1-1, with 8 bases lining up with TRBD1. From germline, CDR1 is KGHSH and CDR2 LQKENI. V was pared by 3 bases and J by 3 bases, with 9 bases of the junction left unmatched. The CDR3 is made up of 16 amino acids.

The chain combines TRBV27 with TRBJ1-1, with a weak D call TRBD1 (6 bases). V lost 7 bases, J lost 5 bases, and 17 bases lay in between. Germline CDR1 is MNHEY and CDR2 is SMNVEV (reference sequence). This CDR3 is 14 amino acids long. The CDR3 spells CASTLTGSRTEAFF. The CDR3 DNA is TGTGCCAGCACCTTGACAGGATCGAGGACTGAAGCTTTCTTT.

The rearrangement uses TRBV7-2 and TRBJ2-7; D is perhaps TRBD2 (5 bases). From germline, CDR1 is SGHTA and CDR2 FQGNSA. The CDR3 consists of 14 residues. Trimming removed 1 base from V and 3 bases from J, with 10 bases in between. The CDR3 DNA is TGTGCCAGCAGCTTAGGCCCTAGCATCTACGAGCAGTACTTC. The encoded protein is CASSLGPSIYEQYF.

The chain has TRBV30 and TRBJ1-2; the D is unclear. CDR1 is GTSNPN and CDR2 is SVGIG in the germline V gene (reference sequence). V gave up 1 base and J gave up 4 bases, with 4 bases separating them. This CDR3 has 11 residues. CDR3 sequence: CAWSGGYGYTF. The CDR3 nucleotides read TGTGCCTGGAGTGGAGGCTATGGCTACACCTTC.

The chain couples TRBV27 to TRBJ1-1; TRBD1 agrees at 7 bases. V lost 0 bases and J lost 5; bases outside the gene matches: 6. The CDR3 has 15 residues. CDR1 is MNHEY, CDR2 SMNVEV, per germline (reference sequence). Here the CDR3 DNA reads TGTGCCAGCAGTTTATCGGAGGGGGCGGGAACTGAAGCTTTCTTT. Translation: CASSLSEGAGTEAFF.

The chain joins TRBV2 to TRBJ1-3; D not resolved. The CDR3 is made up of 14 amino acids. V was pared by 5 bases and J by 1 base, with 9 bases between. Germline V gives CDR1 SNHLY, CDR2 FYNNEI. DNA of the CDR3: TGTGCCAGCAGTCCTACAGTGTCTGGAAACACCATATATTTT. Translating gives CASSPTVSGNTIYF.

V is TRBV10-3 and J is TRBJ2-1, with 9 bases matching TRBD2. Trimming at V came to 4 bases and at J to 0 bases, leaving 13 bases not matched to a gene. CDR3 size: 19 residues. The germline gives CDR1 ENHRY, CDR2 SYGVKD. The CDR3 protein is CAISGDSGGYTSSYNEQFF. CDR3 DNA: TGTGCCATCAGTGGCGATAGCGGGGGCTACACCTCCTCCTACAATGAGCAGTTCTTC.

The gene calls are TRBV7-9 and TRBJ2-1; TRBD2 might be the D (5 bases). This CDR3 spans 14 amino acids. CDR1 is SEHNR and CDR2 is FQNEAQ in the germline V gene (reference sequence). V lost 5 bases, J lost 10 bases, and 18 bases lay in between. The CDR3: CASSRSGEAREQFF. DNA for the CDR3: TGTGCCAGCAGCCGGAGCGGAGAAGCAAGAGAGCAGTTCTTC.

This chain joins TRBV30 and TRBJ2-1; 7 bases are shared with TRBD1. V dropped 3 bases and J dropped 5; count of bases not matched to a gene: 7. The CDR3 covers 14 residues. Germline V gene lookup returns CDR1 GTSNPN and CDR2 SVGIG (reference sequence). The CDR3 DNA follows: TGTGCCTGGAGGTTTCGGGACAGAAACAATGAGCAGTTCTTC. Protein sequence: CAWRFRDRNNEQFF.